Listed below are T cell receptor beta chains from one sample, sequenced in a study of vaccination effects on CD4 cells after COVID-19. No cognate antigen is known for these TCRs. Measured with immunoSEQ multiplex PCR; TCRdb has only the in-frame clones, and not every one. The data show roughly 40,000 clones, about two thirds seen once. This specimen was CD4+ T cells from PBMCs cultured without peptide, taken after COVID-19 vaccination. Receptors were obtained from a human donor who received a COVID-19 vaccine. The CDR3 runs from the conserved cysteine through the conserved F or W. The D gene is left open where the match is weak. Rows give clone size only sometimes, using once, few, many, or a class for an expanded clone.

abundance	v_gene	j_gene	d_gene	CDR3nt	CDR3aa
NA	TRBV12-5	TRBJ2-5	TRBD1	TGTGCTAGTGGTTTGGGGACGACAGGGGGCCAAGAGACCCAGTACTTC	CASGLGTTGGQETQYF
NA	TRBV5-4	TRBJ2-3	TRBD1	TGTGCCAGCAGCTTGGGACAGGGGGTCAACACAGATACGCAGTATTTT	CASSLGQGVNTDTQYF
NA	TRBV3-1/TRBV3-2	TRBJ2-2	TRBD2	TGTGCCAGCAGACTAGCGGGGGCCGGGGAGCTGTTTTTT	CASRLAGAGELFF
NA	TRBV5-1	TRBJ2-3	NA	TGCGCCAGCAGCTTGGGGTCTGGTAATGTGGATACGCAGTATTTT	CASSLGSGNVDTQYF
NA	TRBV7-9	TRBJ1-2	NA	TGTGCCAGCAATGAGGCCTTCGGTGGCTACACCTTC	CASNEAFGGYTF
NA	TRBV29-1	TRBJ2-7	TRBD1	TGCAGCGTTGCTGGACAGGACTACGAGCAGTACTTC	CSVAGQDYEQYF
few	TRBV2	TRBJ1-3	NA	TGTGCCAGCGGACTCCAAGGGGTCTCTGGAAACACCATATATTTT	CASGLQGVSGNTIYF
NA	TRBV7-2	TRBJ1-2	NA	TGTGCCAGCAGCTTATCTAGGGCGGACTATGGCTACACCTTC	CASSLSRADYGYTF
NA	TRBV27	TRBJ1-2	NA	TGTGCCAGCAGTTTATCAGGGAGCTATGGCTACACCTTC	CASSLSGSYGYTF
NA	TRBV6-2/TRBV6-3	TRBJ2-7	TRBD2	TGTGCCAGCAGTCGGCCCGTTGTAGCGGGGGGCTACGAGCAGTACTTC	CASSRPVVAGGYEQYF
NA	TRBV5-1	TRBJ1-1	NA	TGCGCCAGCAGCTTGGTCAGGAACACTGAAGCTTTCTTT	CASSLVRNTEAFF
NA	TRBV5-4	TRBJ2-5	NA	TGTGCCAGCAGCTTGGCCAGAGTGGGGGCGGCCGGAGAGACCCAGTACTTC	CASSLARVGAAGETQYF
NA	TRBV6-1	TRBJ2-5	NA	TGTGCCAGCAGTGAAAGGGGACTTAAAGAGACCCAGTACTTC	CASSERGLKETQYF
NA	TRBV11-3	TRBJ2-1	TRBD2	TGTGCCAGCAGCTTAGAATCCGGGGGGGGGATGAATGAGCAGTTCTTC	CASSLESGGGMNEQFF
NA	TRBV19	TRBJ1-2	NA	TGTGCCAGTAGTGGGGGGGCACGGGGAAATGGCTACACCTTC	CASSGGARGNGYTF
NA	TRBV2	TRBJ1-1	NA	TGTGCCAGCGAGCTCATGAACACTGAAGCTTTCTTT	CASELMNTEAFF
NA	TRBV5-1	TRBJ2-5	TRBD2	TGCGCCAGCAGCCCGCAGGGTCCCGGCGGGGGGGCCCGGGAGACCCAGTACTTC	CASSPQGPGGGARETQYF
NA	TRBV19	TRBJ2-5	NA	TGTGCCAGTAGACGGGGCGGACAGCCCCAAGAGACCCAGTACTTC	CASRRGGQPQETQYF
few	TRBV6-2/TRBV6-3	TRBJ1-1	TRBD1	TGTGCCAGCAGTTACCCCGGGACAGAAAATTCAGGTTTCTTT	CASSYPGTENSGFF
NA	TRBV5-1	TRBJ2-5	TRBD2	TGCGCCAGCAGCACGGGGACTAGCGGGAAGGAGACCCAGTACTTC	CASSTGTSGKETQYF
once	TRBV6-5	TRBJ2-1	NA	TGTGCCAGCCTCTCCCCCGGGGGCGCCTACAATGAGCAGTTCTTC	CASLSPGGAYNEQFF
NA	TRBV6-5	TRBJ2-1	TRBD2	TGTGCCACCCGGGCGGGAGGTTTCTCCTACAATGAGCAGTTCTTC	CATRAGGFSYNEQFF
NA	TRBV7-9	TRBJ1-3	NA	TGTGCCAGCAGCCCCAGGGTTTCTGGAAACACCATATATTTT	CASSPRVSGNTIYF
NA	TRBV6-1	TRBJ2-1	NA	TGTGCCAGCAGTGGCCGGGGTTCCGGATCCTACAATGAGCAGTTCTTC	CASSGRGSGSYNEQFF
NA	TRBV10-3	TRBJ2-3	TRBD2	TGTGCCATCAATATGGCGGGGGGCGAGGATACGCAGTATTTT	CAINMAGGEDTQYF
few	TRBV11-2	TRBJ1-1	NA	TGTGCCACTTGTCTGCGGGAAATGAACACTGAAGCTTTCTTT	CATCLREMNTEAFF
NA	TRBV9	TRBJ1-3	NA	TGTGCCAGCAGCGTTGGGGTACTTGGAAGGGGAAACACCATATATTTT	CASSVGVLGRGNTIYF
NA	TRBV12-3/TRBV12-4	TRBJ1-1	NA	TGTGCCAGCAGTCCAGGACTGTACACTGAAGCTTTCTTT	CASSPGLYTEAFF
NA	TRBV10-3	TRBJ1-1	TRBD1	TGTGCCAGCGCACTAACAGGGGGATGGAACACTGAAGCTTTCTTT	CASALTGGWNTEAFF
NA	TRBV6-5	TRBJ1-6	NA	TGTGCCAGCAGTTACACTCTACCCTCTCTGACACCCCTCCACTTT	CASSYTLPSLTPLHF
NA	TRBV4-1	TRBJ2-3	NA	TGCGCCAGCAGCCGAGTGGACATGTTAGTGTTTGATACGCAGTATTTT	CASSRVDMLVFDTQYF
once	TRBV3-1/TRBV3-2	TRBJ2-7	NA	TGTGCCAGCAGAGGGTCACTAAGCTACGAGCAGTACTTC	CASRGSLSYEQYF
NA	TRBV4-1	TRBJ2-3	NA	TGCGCCAGCAGCCAACTCGTCAGCACAGATACGCAGTATTTT	CASSQLVSTDTQYF
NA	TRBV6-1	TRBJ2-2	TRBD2	TGTGCCAGCAGTGAATTAGCGGGGGGGCCCGGGGAGCTGTTTTTT	CASSELAGGPGELFF
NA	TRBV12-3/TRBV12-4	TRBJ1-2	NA	TGTGCCAGCAGCTCCGGACGGTTCTATGGCTACACCTTC	CASSSGRFYGYTF
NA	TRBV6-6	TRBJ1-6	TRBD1	TGTGCCAGCAGTCCCATGGGACAGAATAATTCACCCCTCCACTTT	CASSPMGQNNSPLHF
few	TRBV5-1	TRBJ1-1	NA	TGCGCCAGCAGCGCGACCGATAAGAACACTGAAGCTTTCTTT	CASSATDKNTEAFF
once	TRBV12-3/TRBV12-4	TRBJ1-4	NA	TGTGCCAGCAGTTTGAGACAGGATGAAAAACTGTTTTTT	CASSLRQDEKLFF
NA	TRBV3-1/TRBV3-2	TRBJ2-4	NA	TGTGCCAGCAGCCAAGATGCCAAATACCAGTACTTC	CASSQDAKYQYF
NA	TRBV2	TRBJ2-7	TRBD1	TGTGCCAGCCGGGACAGACTCTACGAGCAGTACTTC	CASRDRLYEQYF
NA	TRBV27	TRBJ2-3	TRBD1	TGTGCCAGTCGAAAGACAGGGTTAACAGATACGCAGTATTTT	CASRKTGLTDTQYF
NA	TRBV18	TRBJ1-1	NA	TGTGCCAGCTCAAGGACAGTAATGAACACTGAAGCTTTCTTT	CASSRTVMNTEAFF
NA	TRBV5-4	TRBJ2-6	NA	TGTGCCAGCCGCTTAGCCGTACCAGACAAAGTCGGGAACGTCCTGACTTTC	CASRLAVPDKVGNVLTF
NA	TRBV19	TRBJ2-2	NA	TGTGCCAGTAGTATAGTTGGGGTCGGGGAGCTGTTTTTT	CASSIVGVGELFF
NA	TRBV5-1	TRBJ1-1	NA	TGCGCCAGCAGCTTGGGTTGGGGTGAAAACACTGAAGCTTTCTTT	CASSLGWGENTEAFF
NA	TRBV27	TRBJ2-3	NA	TGTGCCAGCAGCCCGAAGGGAGATACGCAGTATTTT	CASSPKGDTQYF
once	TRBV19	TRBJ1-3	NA	TGTGCCAGTAGTATTTCCGGGGGCTCTGGAAACACCATATATTTT	CASSISGGSGNTIYF
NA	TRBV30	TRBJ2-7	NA	TGTGCCTGGGCAACAAGGGGACACAACAAGATCTACGAGCAGTACTTC	CAWATRGHNKIYEQYF
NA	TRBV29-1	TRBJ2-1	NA	TGCAGCGCAGGCATCAATGAGCAGTTCTTC	CSAGINEQFF
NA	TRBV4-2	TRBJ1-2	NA	TGTGCCAGCAGCCAACCCAGTGCCGGGGGCAGTGGCTACACCTTC	CASSQPSAGGSGYTF
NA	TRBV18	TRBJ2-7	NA	TGTGCCAGCTCAGCGGGACTTTCCTACGAGCAGTACTTC	CASSAGLSYEQYF
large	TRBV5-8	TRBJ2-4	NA	TGTGCCAGCAGCTTGATGGGGCTAGCCAAAAACATTCAGTACTTC	CASSLMGLAKNIQYF
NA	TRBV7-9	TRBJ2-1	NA	TGTGCCAGCAGCCCAGGACGCGAGGGAAACAATGAGCAGTTCTTC	CASSPGREGNNEQFF
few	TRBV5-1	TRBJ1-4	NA	TGCGCCAGCAGCCACAGCCTTGGACCGGACGAAAAACTGTTTTTT	CASSHSLGPDEKLFF